This record covers a single T cell receptor beta chain. Its antigen is currently unknown. This entry belongs to a study of shared clonotypes between healthy human individuals. Findings of the study overall: Shared across several donors were around 5% of the naive CD4 clonotypes.

Germline CDR1 and CDR2: LGHNA and YNFKEQ. J gave up 0 bases and V 6 bases, and 6 bases lay outside the gene matches. This CDR3 spans 16 amino acids. The CD4+ fraction was divided into a CD45RA+ naive subset and a CD45RA-negative memory subset. The run depth of the assay was deep. The input for sorted-subset replicate PCRs was approximately 200 ng DNA, 25,000 to 35,000 T cell genomes. Method: immunoSEQ multiplex PCR; TCRdb's copy keeps in-frame clones and lacks some. The sample contains some 500,000 clones, about 96% of which appear only once. Material for sequencing was naive CD4+ T cells sorted from blood. Noted subset: CD45RA+ positively selected. The J gene is TRBJ1-3, the V gene TRBV4-2, with 9 bases identical to TRBD1. This TCR derives from a woman aged 30 to 39 in good health. The CDR3 loop reads CASSSGQGHSGNTIYF. The CDR3 DNA reads TGTGCCAGCAGTTCGGGACAGGGCCACTCTGGAAACACCATATATTTT.